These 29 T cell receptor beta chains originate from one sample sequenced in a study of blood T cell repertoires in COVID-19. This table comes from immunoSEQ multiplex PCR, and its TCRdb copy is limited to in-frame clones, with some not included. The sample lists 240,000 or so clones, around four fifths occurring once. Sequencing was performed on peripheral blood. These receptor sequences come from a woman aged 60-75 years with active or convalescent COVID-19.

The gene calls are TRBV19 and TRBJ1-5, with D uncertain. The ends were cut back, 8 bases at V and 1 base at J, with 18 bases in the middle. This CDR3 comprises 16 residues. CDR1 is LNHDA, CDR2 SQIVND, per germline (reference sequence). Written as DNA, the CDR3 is TGTGCCAGTTCTTTTCCCCGGGGTCAGAGCAATCAGCCCCAGCATTTT. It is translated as CASSFPRGQSNQPQHF. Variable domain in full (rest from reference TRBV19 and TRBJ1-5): DGGITQSPKYLFRKEGQNVTLSCEQNLNHDAMYWYRQDPGQGLRLIYYSQIVNDFQKGDIAEGYSVSREKKESFPLTVTSAQKNPTAFYLCASSFPRGQSNQPQHFGDGTRLSIL.

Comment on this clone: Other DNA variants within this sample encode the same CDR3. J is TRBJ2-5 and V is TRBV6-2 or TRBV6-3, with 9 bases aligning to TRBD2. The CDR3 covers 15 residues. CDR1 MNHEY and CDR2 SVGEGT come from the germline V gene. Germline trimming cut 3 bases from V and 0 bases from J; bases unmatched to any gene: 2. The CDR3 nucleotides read TGTGCCAGCAGTTATAGCGGGGGAAACCAAGAGACCCAGTACTTC. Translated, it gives CASSYSGGNQETQYF.

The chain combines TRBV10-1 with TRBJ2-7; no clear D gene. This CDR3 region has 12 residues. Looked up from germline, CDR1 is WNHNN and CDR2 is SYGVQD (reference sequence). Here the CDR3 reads CVPAGPPYEQYF. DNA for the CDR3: TGCGTCCCGGCAGGTCCCCCCTACGAGCAGTACTTC.

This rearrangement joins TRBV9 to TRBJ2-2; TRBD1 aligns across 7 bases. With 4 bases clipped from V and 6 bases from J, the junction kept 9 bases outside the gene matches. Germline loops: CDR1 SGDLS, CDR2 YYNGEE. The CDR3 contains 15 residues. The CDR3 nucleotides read TGTGCCAGCAGCCCCGTAGGACAGGAGGCCGGGGAGCTGTTTTTT. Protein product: CASSPVGQEAGELFF.

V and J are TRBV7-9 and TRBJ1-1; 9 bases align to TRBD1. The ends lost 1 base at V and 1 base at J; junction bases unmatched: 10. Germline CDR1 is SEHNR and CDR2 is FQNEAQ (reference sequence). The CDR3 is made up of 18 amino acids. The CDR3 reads CASSLDPGQGGGNTEAFF. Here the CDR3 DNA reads TGTGCCAGCAGCTTAGACCCGGGACAGGGTGGAGGGAACACTGAAGCTTTCTTT.

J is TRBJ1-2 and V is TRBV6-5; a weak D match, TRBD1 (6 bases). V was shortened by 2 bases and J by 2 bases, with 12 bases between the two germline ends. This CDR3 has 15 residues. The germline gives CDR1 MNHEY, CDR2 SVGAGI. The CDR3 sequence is CASSYGTGMNYGYTF. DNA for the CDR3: TGTGCCAGCAGTTACGGTACAGGGATGAACTATGGCTACACCTTC.

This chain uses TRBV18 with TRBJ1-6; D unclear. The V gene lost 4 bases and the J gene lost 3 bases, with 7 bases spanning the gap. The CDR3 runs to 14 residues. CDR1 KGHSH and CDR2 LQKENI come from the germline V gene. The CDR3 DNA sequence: TGTGCCAGCTCACAGGGAGTCTATAATTCACCCCTCCACTTT. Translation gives CASSQGVYNSPLHF.

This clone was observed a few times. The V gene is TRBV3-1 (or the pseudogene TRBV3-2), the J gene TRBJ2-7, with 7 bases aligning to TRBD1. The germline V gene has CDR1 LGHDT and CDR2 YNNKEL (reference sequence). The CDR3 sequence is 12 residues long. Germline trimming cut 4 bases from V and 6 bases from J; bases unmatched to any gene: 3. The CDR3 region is CASSRQGSEQYF. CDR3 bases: TGTGCCAGCAGCCGACAGGGAAGCGAGCAGTACTTC.

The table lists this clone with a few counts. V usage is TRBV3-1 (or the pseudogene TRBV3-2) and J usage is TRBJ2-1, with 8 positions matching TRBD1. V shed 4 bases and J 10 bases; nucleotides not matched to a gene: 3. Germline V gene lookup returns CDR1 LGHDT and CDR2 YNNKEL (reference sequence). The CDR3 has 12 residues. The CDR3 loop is CASSLQGDEQFF. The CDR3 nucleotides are TGTGCCAGCAGCCTACAGGGGGACGAGCAGTTCTTC.

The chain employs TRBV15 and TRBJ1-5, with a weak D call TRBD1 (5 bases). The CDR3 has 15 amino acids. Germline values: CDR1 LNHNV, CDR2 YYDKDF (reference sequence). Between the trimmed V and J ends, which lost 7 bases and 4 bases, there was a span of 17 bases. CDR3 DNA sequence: TGTGCCACCAAAAGTGGACGGGGGTGGAATCAGCCCCAGCATTTT. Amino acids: CATKSGRGWNQPQHF.

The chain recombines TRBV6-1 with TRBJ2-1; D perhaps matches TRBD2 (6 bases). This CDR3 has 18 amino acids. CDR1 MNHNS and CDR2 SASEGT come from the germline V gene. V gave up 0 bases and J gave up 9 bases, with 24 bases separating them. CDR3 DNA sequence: TGTGCCAGCAGTGAAGCGTTGGTGGAGGGTCCCTTATTTGGTGAGCAGTTCTTC. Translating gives CASSEALVEGPLFGEQFF.

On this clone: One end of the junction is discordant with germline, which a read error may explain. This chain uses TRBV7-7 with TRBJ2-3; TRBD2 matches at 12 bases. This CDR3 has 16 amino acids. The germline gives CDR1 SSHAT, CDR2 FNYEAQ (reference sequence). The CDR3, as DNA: TGTGCTAGCAGCCTTACTAGCGGGGGGAGCACAGATACGCAGTATTTT. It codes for CASSLTSGGSTDTQYF.

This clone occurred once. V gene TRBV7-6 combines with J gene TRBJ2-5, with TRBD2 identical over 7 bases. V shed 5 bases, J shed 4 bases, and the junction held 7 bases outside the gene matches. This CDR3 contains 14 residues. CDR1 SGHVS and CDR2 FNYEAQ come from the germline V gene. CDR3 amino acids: CASSPVGEGETQYF. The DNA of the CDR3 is TGTGCCAGCAGCCCGGTGGGGGAGGGAGAGACCCAGTACTTC.

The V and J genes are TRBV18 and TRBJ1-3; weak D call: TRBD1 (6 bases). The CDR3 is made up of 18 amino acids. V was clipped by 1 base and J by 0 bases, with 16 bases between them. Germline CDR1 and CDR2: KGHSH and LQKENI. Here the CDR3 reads CASSPQSGARYSGNTIYF. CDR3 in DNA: TGTGCCAGCTCACCACAATCAGGGGCCCGGTACTCTGGAAACACCATATATTTT.

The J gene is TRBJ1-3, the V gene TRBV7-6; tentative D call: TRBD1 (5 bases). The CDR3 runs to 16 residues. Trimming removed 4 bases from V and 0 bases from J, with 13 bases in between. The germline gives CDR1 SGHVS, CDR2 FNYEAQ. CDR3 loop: CASSYRTLSSGNTIYF. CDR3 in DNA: TGTGCCAGCAGCTACCGGACACTGAGCTCTGGAAACACCATATATTTT.

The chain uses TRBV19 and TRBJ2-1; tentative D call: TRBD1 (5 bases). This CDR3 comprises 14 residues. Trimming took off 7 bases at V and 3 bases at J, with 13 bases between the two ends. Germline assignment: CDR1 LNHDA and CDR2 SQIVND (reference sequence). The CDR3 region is CASKSKTVYNEQFF. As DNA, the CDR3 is TGTGCCAGTAAGTCCAAGACAGTCTACAATGAGCAGTTCTTC.

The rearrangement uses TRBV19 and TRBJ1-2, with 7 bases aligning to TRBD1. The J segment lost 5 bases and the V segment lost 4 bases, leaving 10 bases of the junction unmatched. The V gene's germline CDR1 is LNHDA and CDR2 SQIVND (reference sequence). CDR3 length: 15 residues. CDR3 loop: CASSKPGQRPYGYTF. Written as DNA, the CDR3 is TGTGCCAGTAGTAAACCGGGACAGAGGCCGTATGGCTACACCTTC.

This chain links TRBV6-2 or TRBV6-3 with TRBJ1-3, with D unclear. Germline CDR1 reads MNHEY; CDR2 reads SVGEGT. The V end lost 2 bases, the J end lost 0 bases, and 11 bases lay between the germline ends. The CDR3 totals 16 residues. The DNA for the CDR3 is TGTGCCAGCAGTTACGAGGCGGCAGACTCTGGAAACACCATATATTTT. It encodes CASSYEAADSGNTIYF.

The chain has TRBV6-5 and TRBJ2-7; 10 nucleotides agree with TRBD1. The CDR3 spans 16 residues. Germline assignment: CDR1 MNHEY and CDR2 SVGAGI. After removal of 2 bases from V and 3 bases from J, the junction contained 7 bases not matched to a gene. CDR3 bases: TGTGCCAGCAGTTACCTCGGACAGGGGGGGAGCTACGAGCAGTACTTC. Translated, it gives CASSYLGQGGSYEQYF.

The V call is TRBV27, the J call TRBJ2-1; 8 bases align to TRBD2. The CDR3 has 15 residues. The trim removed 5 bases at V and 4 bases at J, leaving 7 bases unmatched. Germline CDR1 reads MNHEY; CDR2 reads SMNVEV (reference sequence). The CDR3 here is CASSPSSGLYNEQFF. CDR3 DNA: TGTGCCAGCAGTCCATCTAGCGGGTTATACAATGAGCAGTTCTTC.

The CDR3: CASSLRSGGPFQETQYF. CDR3 coding DNA: TGTGCCAGCAGCCTCCGAAGCGGGGGGCCCTTCCAAGAGACCCAGTACTTC. This chain joins TRBV7-8 and TRBJ2-5, with 9 positions matching TRBD2. V shed 5 bases, J shed 1 base, and the junction held 11 bases outside the gene matches. The CDR3 runs 17 residues. The germline V gene has CDR1 SGHVS and CDR2 FQNEAQ.

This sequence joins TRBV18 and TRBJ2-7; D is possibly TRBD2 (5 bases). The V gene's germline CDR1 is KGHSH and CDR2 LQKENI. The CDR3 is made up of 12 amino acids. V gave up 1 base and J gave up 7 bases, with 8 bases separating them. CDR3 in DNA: TGTGCCAGCTCACCACAACTAGGGGAGCAGTACTTC. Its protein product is CASSPQLGEQYF.

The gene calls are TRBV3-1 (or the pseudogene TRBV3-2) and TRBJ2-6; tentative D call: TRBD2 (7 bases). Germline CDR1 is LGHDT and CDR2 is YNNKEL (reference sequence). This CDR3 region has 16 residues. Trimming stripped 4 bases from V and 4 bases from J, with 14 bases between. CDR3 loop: CASSPRGASGANVLTF. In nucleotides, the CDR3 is TGTGCCAGCAGCCCCCGGGGGGCATCCGGGGCCAACGTCCTGACTTTC.

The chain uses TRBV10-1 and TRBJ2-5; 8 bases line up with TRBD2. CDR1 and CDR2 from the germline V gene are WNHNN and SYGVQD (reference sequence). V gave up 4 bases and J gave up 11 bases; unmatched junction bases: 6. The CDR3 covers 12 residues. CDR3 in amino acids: CASSGGSGVQYF. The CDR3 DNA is TGCGCCAGCAGTGGCGGTAGCGGGGTGCAGTACTTC.

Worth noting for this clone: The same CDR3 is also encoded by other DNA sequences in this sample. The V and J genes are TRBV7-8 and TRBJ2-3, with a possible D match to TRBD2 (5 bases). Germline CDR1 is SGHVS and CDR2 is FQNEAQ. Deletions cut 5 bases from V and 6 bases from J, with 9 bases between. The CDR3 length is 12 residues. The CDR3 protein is CASSPTGDTQYF. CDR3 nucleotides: TGTGCCAGCAGCCCGACGGGGGATACGCAGTATTTT.

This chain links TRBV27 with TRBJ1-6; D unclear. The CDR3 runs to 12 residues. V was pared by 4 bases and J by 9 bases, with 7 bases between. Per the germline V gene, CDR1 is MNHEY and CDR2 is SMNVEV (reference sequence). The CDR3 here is CASSYPSSPLHF. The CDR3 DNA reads TGTGCCAGCAGTTACCCGAGTTCACCCCTCCACTTT.

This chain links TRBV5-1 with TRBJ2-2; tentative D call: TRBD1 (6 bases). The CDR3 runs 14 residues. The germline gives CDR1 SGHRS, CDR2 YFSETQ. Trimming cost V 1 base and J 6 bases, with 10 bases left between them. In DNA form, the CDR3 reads TGCGCCAGCAGCTTGCTACAGGGACCCGGGGAGCTGTTTTTT. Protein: CASSLLQGPGELFF.

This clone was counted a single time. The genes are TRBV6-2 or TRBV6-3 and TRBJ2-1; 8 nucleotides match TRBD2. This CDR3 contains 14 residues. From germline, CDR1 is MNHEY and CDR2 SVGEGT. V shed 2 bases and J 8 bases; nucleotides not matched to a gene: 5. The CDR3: CASSYTGGLYEQFF. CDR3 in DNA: TGTGCCAGCAGTTACACGGGGGGGTTGTATGAGCAGTTCTTC.

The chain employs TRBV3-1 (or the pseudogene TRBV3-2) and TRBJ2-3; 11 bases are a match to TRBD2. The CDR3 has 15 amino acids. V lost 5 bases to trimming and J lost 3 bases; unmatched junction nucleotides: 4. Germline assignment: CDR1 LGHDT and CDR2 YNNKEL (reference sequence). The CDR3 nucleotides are TGTGCCAGCAGCAAGCTAGCGGGGGGAACAGATACGCAGTATTTT. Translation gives CASSKLAGGTDTQYF.